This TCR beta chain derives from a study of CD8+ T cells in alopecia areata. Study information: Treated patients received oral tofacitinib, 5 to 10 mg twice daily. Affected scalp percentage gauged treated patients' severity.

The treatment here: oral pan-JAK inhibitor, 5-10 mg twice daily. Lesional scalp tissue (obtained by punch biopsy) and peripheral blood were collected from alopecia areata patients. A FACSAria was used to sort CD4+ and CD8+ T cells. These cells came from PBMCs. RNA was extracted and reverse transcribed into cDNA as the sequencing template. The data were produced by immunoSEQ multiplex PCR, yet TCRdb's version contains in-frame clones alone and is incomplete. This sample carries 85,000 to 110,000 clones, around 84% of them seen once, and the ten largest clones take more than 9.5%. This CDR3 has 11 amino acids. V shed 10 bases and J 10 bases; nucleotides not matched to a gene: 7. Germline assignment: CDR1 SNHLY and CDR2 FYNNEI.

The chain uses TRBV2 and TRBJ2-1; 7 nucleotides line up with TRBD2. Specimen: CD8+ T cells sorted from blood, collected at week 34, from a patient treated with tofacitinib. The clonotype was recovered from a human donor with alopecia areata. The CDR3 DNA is TGTGCCATCCGGGACTACGAGGAGCAGTTCTTC. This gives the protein CAIRDYEEQFF.